This T cell receptor (beta chain) was sequenced in a study of beta chain features in type 1 diabetes. The study, taken as a whole, reports: Researchers report that Type 1 diabetes patients had moderately but significantly shorter TCRB CDR3s across all four CD4+ subsets.

The V and J ends lost 5 bases and 4 bases, in that order; junction bases with no gene match: 2. Germline V CDR1 and CDR2: SGHTA, FQGTGA. The CDR3 is 13 amino acids. The authors reverse transcribed all of the isolated RNA, so sequencing captured expressed TCRB transcripts. The average read count of naive, central memory and regulatory T cell samples was approximately 3.5 million. Sequenced by immunoSEQ multiplex PCR; TCRdb stores in-frame clones only, minus some. The sample carries under 350,000 clones, more than 13% recorded once. With regard to this clone: Its antigen is not known.

The gene calls are TRBV7-3 and TRBJ2-3, with 8 bases aligning to TRBD1. This clonotype originated in a man aged 25 to 40 with type 1 diabetes. Sequences were obtained from naive CD4+ T cells from blood. CDR3 nucleotide sequence: TGTGCCAGCAGCCCGACAGGGGCAGATACGCAGTATTTT. Amino acid sequence: CASSPTGADTQYF.